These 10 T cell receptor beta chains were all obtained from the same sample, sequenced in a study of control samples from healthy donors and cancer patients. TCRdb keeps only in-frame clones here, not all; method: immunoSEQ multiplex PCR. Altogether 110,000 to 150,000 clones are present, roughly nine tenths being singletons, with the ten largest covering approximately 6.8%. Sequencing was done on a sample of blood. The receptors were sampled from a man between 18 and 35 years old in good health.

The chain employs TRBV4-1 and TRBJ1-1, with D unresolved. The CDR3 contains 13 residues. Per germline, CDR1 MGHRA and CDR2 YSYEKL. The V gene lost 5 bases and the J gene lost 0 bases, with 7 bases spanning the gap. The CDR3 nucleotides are TGCGCCAGCAGCGTTAGCATGAACACTGAAGCTTTCTTT. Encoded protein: CASSVSMNTEAFF.

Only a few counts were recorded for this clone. The CDR3 coding sequence is TGTGCCAGCAGTTCCAATCGAATGCGGGGGGACGGAGAAGCTTTCTTT. This encodes CASSSNRMRGDGEAFF. J is TRBJ1-1 and V is TRBV28, with a weak D call TRBD1 (5 bases). Germline assignment: CDR1 MDHEN and CDR2 SYDVKM. The CDR3 has 16 residues. V was trimmed by 4 bases and J by 8 bases, leaving 23 bases between them. Looking up the rest from reference TRBV28 and TRBJ1-1 gives the full variable domain: DVKVTQSSRYLVKRTGEKVFLECVQDMDHENMFWYRQDPGLGLRLIYFSYDVKMKEKGDIPEGYSVSREKKERFSLILESASTNQTSMYLCASSSNRMRGDGEAFFGQGTRLTVV.

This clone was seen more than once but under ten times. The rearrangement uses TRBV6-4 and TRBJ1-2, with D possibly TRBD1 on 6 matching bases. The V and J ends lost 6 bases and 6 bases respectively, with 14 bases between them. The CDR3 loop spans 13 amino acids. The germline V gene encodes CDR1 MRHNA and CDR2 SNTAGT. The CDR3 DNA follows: TGTGCCAGCAGGCTAACAGGGTCGGATGGCTACACCTTC. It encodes CASRLTGSDGYTF.

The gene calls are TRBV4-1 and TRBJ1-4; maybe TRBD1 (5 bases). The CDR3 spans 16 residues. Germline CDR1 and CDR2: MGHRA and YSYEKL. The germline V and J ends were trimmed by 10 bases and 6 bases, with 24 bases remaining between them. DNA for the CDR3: TGCGCCACCCGGGGCGTGGACCCGGGCAGGGATGAAAAACTGTTTTTT. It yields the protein CATRGVDPGRDEKLFF.

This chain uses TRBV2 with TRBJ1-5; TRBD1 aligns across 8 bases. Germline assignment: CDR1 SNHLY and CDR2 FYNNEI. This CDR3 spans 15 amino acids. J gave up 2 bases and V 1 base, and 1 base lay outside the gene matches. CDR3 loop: CASSEETGGNQPQHF. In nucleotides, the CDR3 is TGTGCCAGCAGTGAAGAGACAGGGGGCAATCAGCCCCAGCATTTT.

The CDR3 sequence: CASSLRQGDYEQYF. In nucleotides, the CDR3 is TGCGCCAGCAGCTTGCGACAGGGGGACTACGAGCAGTACTTC. The rearrangement links TRBV5-1 to TRBJ2-7; 9 nucleotides match TRBD1. CDR3 size: 14 residues. The V and J ends lost 1 base and 3 bases, in that order; junction bases with no gene match: 2. CDR1 is SGHRS and CDR2 is YFSETQ in the germline V gene.

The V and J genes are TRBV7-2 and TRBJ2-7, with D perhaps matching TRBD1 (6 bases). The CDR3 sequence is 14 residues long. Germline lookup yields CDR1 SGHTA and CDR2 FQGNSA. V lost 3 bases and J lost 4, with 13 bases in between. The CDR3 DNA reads TGTGCCAGCAGCTTCTGGACAGAATCATACGAGCAGTACTTC. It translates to CASSFWTESYEQYF.

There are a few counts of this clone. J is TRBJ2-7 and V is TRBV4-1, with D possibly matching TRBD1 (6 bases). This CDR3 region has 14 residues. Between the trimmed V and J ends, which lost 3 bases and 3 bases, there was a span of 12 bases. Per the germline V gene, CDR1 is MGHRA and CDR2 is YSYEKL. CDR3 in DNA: TGCGCCAGCAGCCAGGTTGGACAGCTCTACGAGCAGTACTTC. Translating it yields CASSQVGQLYEQYF.

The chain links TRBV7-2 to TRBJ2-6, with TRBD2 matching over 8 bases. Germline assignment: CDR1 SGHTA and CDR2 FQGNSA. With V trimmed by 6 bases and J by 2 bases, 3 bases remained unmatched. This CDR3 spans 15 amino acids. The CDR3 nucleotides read TGTGCCAGCAGGCGGGGGGTCCCTGGGGCCAACGTCCTGACTTTC. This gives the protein CASRRGVPGANVLTF.

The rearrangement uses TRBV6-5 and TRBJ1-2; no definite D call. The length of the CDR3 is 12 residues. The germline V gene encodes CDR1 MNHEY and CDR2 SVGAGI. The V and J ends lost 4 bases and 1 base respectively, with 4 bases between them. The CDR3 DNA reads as TGTGCCAGCAGTTGGGGTAACTATGGCTACACCTTC. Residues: CASSWGNYGYTF.